The rows below give T cell receptor beta chains drawn from one sample of a study of T cell responses to AZD1222 COVID-19 vaccine. Profiling relied on immunoSEQ multiplex PCR, and the TCRdb table lists in-frame clones only, not all of them. In the table there are around 190,000 clones, about 91% of which are singletons. Sequenced material: peripheral blood, taken 28 days after the second AZD1222 dose. All receptors come from an adult who received the AZD1222 COVID-19 vaccine. The CDR3 runs from the conserved cysteine through the conserved F or W. The D gene is left open where the match is weak. Expanded clones are given a class, and other clones once, few, many or no size at all.

cdr3_length j_call v_call d_call clone_size cdr3_nt cdr3_aa
16 TRBJ1-3 TRBV19 . . TGTGCCAGTAGTAAAGCAGGGGCTTTCTCTGGAAACACCATATATTTT CASSKAGAFSGNTIYF
12 TRBJ2-1 TRBV28 . . TGTGCCAGTCTTGGGCTCCGGATAGGGCAGTTCTTC CASLGLRIGQFF
14 TRBJ1-1 TRBV29-1 TRBD1 . TGCAGCGTTGAAGAAGGAGGGGGCCACACTGAAGCTTTCTTT CSVEEGGGHTEAFF
14 TRBJ1-2 TRBV7-3 TRBD1 . TGTGCCAGCAGCCTCACAGGGGGTGGTTATGGCTACACCTTC CASSLTGGGYGYTF
14 TRBJ2-1 TRBV7-9 . . TGTGCCAGCAGCTTAGCGGGGGACCTCAATGAGCAGTTCTTC CASSLAGDLNEQFF
14 TRBJ2-2 TRBV11-2 . . TGTGCCAGCAGCTCGGGACAGAACACCGGGGAGCTGTTTTTT CASSSGQNTGELFF
13 TRBJ2-2 TRBV6-5 . . TGTGCCAGCAGTCAATCGGGGACCGGGGAGCTGTTTTTT CASSQSGTGELFF
12 TRBJ2-7 TRBV29-1 TRBD2 many TGCAGCGTTGTCGGGGGGGCCTTCGAGCAGTACTTC CSVVGGAFEQYF
14 TRBJ2-7 TRBV7-9 . . TGTGCCAGCAGCTTAGGGTGGGACACCGTCAAGCAGTACTTC CASSLGWDTVKQYF
13 TRBJ2-7 TRBV19 . . TGTGCCAGTAGTTGGGGGCGCTCCTACGAGCAGTACTTC CASSWGRSYEQYF
15 TRBJ2-1 TRBV14 TRBD2 . TGTGCCAGCAGCCAAGATTTCCCCAGCGGGGGGGCCCAGTTCTTC CASSQDFPSGGAQFF
14 TRBJ2-7 TRBV6-5 . . TGTGCCAGCAGTTCCCGGAGGGGCCCCTACGAGCAGTACTTC CASSSRRGPYEQYF
14 TRBJ2-2 TRBV7-3 . . TGTGCCAGCAGCTTAAGTGGTTTCGGCGGGGAGCTGTTTTTT CASSLSGFGGELFF
13 TRBJ1-1 TRBV3-1/TRBV3-2 . . TGTGCCAGCAGCCGGGGGTTGGGAACTGAAGCTTTCTTT CASSRGLGTEAFF
17 TRBJ2-2 TRBV4-1 TRBD2 . TGCGCCAGCAGCCTCAGCGGGGGGATCGCGAACACCGGGGAGCTGTTTTTT CASSLSGGIANTGELFF
13 TRBJ1-1 TRBV25-1 . . TGTGCCAGCAGTGAATCAGGAGGCACTGAAGCTTTCTTT CASSESGGTEAFF
15 TRBJ1-2 TRBV28 TRBD1 once TGTGCCAGCAGTTTTTCGGGGACAGGGATCGAAGGCTACACCTTC CASSFSGTGIEGYTF
14 TRBJ2-7 TRBV27 TRBD1 . TGTGCCAGCAGGCGGACAGGGGGCACCTCCGAGCAGTACTTC CASRRTGGTSEQYF
15 TRBJ2-3 TRBV7-8 . . TGTGCCAGCAGCTTATGGCGGGGGCGCACAGATACGCAGTATTTT CASSLWRGRTDTQYF
14 TRBJ1-1 TRBV10-1 . . TGCGCCAGCAGCGAGGGGAGATTTAACACTGAAGCTTTCTTT CASSEGRFNTEAFF
13 TRBJ1-1 TRBV19 TRBD1 . TGTGCCAGTAGTGCCCAGGGGGACACTGAAGCTTTCTTT CASSAQGDTEAFF
16 TRBJ1-1 TRBV5-1 . . TGCGCCAGCAGCTTGGTCGCAGGGGAAGGGGACACTGAAGCTTTCTTT CASSLVAGEGDTEAFF
17 TRBJ2-6 TRBV6-4 TRBD1 . TGTGCCACCCTGGTAGAGGGGGCTATTGGTGGGGCCAACGTCCTGACTTTC CATLVEGAIGGANVLTF
14 TRBJ2-1 TRBV27 . . TGTGCCAGTCGCAACGGGGGTTCCTACAATGAGCAGTTCTTC CASRNGGSYNEQFF
22 TRBJ2-1 TRBV19 . . TGTGCCAGTAGTATAGTACGCCGGGACAGGGGAGGTGAGCGGGGGGGCTACAATGAGCAGTTCTTC CASSIVRRDRGGERGGYNEQFF
11 TRBJ1-1 TRBV27 . few TGTGCCAGCAAACAGGGTTCCCGGTTAAACTTT CASKQGSRLNF
15 TRBJ2-3 TRBV9 TRBD1 once TGTGCCAGCAGCTATGGGACAGACCGCACAGATACGCAGTATTTT CASSYGTDRTDTQYF
18 TRBJ2-6 TRBV18 TRBD1 . TGTGCCAGCTCACCACCGGTACAGGGGAACTCTGGGGCCAACGTCCTGACTTTC CASSPPVQGNSGANVLTF
12 TRBJ1-1 TRBV6-5 . few TGTGCATCATGGGGGGGGAACACTGAAGCTTTCTTT CASWGGNTEAFF
11 TRBJ1-1 TRBV10-2 . . TGCGCCAGCAGTGATACCACTGAAGCTTTCTTT CASSDTTEAFF
18 TRBJ2-1 TRBV10-2 TRBD2 . TGCGCCAGCAGTCCCGGGACTAGCGGGGGTTTCACCTACAATGAGCAGTTCTTC CASSPGTSGGFTYNEQFF
15 TRBJ1-5 TRBV6-5 . once TGTGCCAGCCTGAGGACGGTCCCGAGCAATCAGCCCCAGCATTTT CASLRTVPSNQPQHF
13 TRBJ2-1 TRBV14 TRBD1 . TGTGCCAGCAGCCGAGACAGGGGCGGTGAGCAGTTCTTC CASSRDRGGEQFF
14 TRBJ2-1 TRBV6-5 . few TGTGCCAGCACGTCGGGGGGCCTATACAATGAGCAGTTCTTC CASTSGGLYNEQFF
19 TRBJ2-2 TRBV15 TRBD1 . TGTGCCACCAGCAGAGATCTACCCACCGGGACAGGGGTCACCGGGGAGCTGTTTTTT CATSRDLPTGTGVTGELFF
14 TRBJ1-2 TRBV27 . . TGTGCCAGCAGTTTAGCGGGGCCGGCCTATGGCTACACCTTC CASSLAGPAYGYTF
15 TRBJ2-2 TRBV6-5 TRBD2 . TGTGCCAGCAGTCCCGGGACTAGCGGGACCGGGGAGCTGTTTTTT CASSPGTSGTGELFF
18 TRBJ1-4 TRBV4-3 TRBD1 . TGCGCCAGCAGCCAAGATTACCCAGGGGGCGGTTCTAATGAAAAACTGTTTTTT CASSQDYPGGGSNEKLFF
15 TRBJ1-1 TRBV6-2/TRBV6-3 . . TGTGCCAGCAGTTACCTCAGGGTTCTGAACACTGAAGCTTTCTTT CASSYLRVLNTEAFF
15 TRBJ1-3 TRBV7-6 . once TGTGCCAGCAGCAAGTTATCGGGCGGTGGAAACACCATATATTTT CASSKLSGGGNTIYF
14 TRBJ2-3 TRBV10-3 . . TGTGCCATCAGTGCGGAGCGGGGCACAGATACGCAGTATTTT CAISAERGTDTQYF
13 TRBJ1-2 TRBV6-1 . . TGTGCCAGCAGTGAACAGGATACCTTACTCTACACCTTC CASSEQDTLLYTF
15 TRBJ1-1 TRBV6-6 . . TGTGCCAGCAGTTACTCCGGGGGTGAGAACACTGAAGCTTTCTTT CASSYSGGENTEAFF
11 TRBJ1-5 TRBV12-3/TRBV12-4 . . TGTGCCAGCAGCTTAAATCAGCCCCAGCATTTT CASSLNQPQHF